What follows are 11 T cell receptor beta chains derived from one specimen sequenced in a study of metastatic and nonmetastatic thyroid tumors. Among the patients, none had received any treatment before thyroid surgery. TCRdb re-called clones from the PCR reads using MiXCR. The sample holds tens of thousands of clones, around 21% seen once. Material for sequencing was blood. Receptors originate from a female donor with papillary thyroid cancer or a benign thyroid nodule (not recorded which). Some clones in this sample may be carry-over from other donors' samples.

The chain carries TRBV27 and TRBJ1-2, with TRBD1 identical over 7 bases. The length of the CDR3 is 17 residues. Germline CDR1 reads MNHEY; CDR2 reads SMNVEV (reference sequence). V dropped 5 bases and J dropped 1; count of bases not matched to a gene: 13. The CDR3 DNA reads TGTGCCAGCAGTACAAACCCCAGGACAGGCCTTAACTATGGCTACACCTTC. Encoded protein: CASSTNPRTGLNYGYTF.

This clone has more than one count but fewer than ten. The chain has TRBV27 and TRBJ2-5; D is tentatively TRBD1 or TRBD2 (7 bases each). Deletions cut 3 bases from V and 4 bases from J, with 15 bases between. The CDR3 spans 15 residues. Germline CDR1 and CDR2: MNHEY and SMNVEV (reference sequence). The CDR3 protein is CASSFLPGGVETQYF. DNA of the CDR3: TGTGCCAGCAGTTTCCTACCAGGGGGGGTAGAGACCCAGTACTTC.

This clone occurred many times. The V call is TRBV11-3, the J call TRBJ2-1, with 10 bases matching TRBD2. Germline trimming cut 1 base from V and 0 bases from J; bases unmatched to any gene: 3. This CDR3 spans 17 amino acids. Germline CDR1 and CDR2: SGHNT and YENEEA. CDR3 DNA: TGTGCCAGCAGCTTAGTAGCGGGGGGAAGCTCCTACAATGAGCAGTTCTTC. Translating gives CASSLVAGGSSYNEQFF.

The rearrangement links TRBV18 to TRBJ1-1, with D unclear. Germline V gene lookup returns CDR1 KGHSH and CDR2 LQKENI. The CDR3 loop spans 15 amino acids. The germline V and J ends were trimmed by 0 bases and 1 base, with 9 bases remaining between them. The chain's CDR3 is CASSPPGRTNTEAFF. In DNA form, the CDR3 reads TGTGCCAGCTCACCACCGGGCAGGACGAACACTGAAGCTTTCTTT.

The rearrangement links TRBV28 to TRBJ1-2; D uncertain. V was pared by 7 bases and J by 6 bases, with 15 bases between. The CDR3 covers 13 residues. CDR1 and CDR2 (germline): MDHEN, SYDVKM. The CDR3 DNA follows: TGTGCCAGCATTCTGTATGTAGGTAATGGCTACACCTTC. Translation: CASILYVGNGYTF.

Regarding this clone: A read error may produce the germline difference seen at one junction end. The chain combines TRBV27 with TRBJ2-2; 7 bases agree with TRBD2. Germline V gene sequence: CDR1 MNHEY, CDR2 SMNVEV (reference sequence). The CDR3 runs 14 residues. The CDR3 sequence: CAITTGGSTGDLFF. In DNA form, the CDR3 reads TGTGCCATCACCACCGGCGGGAGCACCGGGGATCTGTTTTTT.

This clone was seen many times. This chain links TRBV4-1 with TRBJ2-3; D gene uncertain. Germline-derived CDR1 and CDR2 are MGHRA and YSYEKL. This CDR3 region has 16 residues. Trimming took off 0 bases at V and 1 base at J, with 11 bases between the two ends. CDR3 protein: CASSQELAGGTDTQYF. The CDR3 nucleotides read TGCGCCAGCAGCCAAGAACTGGCTGGGGGCACAGATACGCAGTATTTT.

At least ten counts were recorded for this clone. The same CDR3 also results from other DNA sequences found in this sample. The chain recombines TRBV7-6 with TRBJ2-3; D uncertain. Trimming removed 6 bases at V and 0 bases at J, with 16 bases between. Germline assignment: CDR1 SGHVS and CDR2 FNYEAQ. The CDR3 sequence is 16 residues long. The CDR3: CASSFLSPSSTDTQYF. In DNA, the CDR3 is TGTGCCAGCAGTTTTCTTAGCCCTTCTAGCACAGATACGCAGTATTTT.

This clone was picked up a small number of times. The gene calls are TRBV9 and TRBJ2-1, with 9 bases aligning to TRBD1. The germline V gene has CDR1 SGDLS and CDR2 YYNGEE. The V segment lost 6 bases and the J segment 6 bases; nucleotides outside the gene matches: 10. The CDR3 extends over 15 amino acids. CDR3 sequence reads: CASTMGQGKGNEQFF. The CDR3, as DNA: TGTGCCAGCACCATGGGACAGGGAAAGGGCAATGAGCAGTTCTTC.

This clone was seen many times. This rearrangement joins TRBV19 to TRBJ2-7, with 8 bases identical to TRBD1. The CDR3 runs to 16 residues. V shed 5 bases and J 0 bases; nucleotides not matched to a gene: 9. In germline, CDR1 is LNHDA, CDR2 SQIVND (reference sequence). This CDR3 is CASSFAGTGRSYEQYF. The CDR3 DNA sequence: TGTGCCAGTAGTTTCGCCGGGACAGGACGCTCCTACGAGCAGTACTTC.

This clone came up a few times. The rearrangement links TRBV6-1 to TRBJ1-2; 9 bases agree with TRBD1. The germline CDR1 and CDR2 sequences are MNHNS and SASEGT. The trim removed 6 bases at V and 6 bases at J, leaving 8 bases unmatched. CDR3 length equals 14 residues. The CDR3 region has the DNA TGTGCCAGCAGGTCGGACAGGGGATTGGATGGCTACACCTTC. Its protein product is CASRSDRGLDGYTF.